Presented here are 16 T cell receptor beta chains from one specimen sequenced in a study of technical replicates of blood from a handful of donors. Libraries were prepared by immunoSEQ multiplex PCR; TCRdb keeps only in-frame clonotypes and omits some of them. The table records 65,000 to 90,000 clones, just over 90% of them present only once. Sequencing was carried out using T cells isolated from PBMCs. The receptors stem from a human donor in good health.

The rearrangement links TRBV5-5 to TRBJ2-7, with D possibly matching TRBD1 (6 bases). The V gene lost 0 bases and the J gene lost 2 bases, with 9 bases spanning the gap. In germline, CDR1 is SGHKS, CDR2 YYEKEE (reference sequence). The CDR3 runs to 14 residues. Here the CDR3 reads CASSLVQGPYEQYF. The CDR3 DNA reads TGTGCCAGCAGCTTGGTACAGGGACCCTACGAGCAGTACTTC.

Details on this clone: Other DNA sequences in this sample translate to the same CDR3. The J gene is TRBJ2-1, the V gene TRBV4-1, with 8 bases matching TRBD2. The germline CDR1 and CDR2 sequences are MGHRA and YSYEKL. Germline trimming cut 3 bases from V and 8 bases from J; bases unmatched to any gene: 9. This CDR3 has 15 residues. The CDR3 is CASSQRQRGLDEQFF. CDR3 in DNA: TGCGCCAGCAGCCAGCGCCAGCGGGGGCTCGATGAGCAGTTCTTC.

This CDR3 reads CASSLGQVQGEQFF. The CDR3 nucleotides are TGCGCCAGCAGCTTGGGACAGGTCCAAGGTGAGCAGTTCTTC. The chain couples TRBV5-1 to TRBJ2-1; possible D gene TRBD1, 6 bases. This CDR3 is built from 14 residues. V shed 0 bases and J shed 9 bases, with 13 bases lying between them. Germline CDR1 SGHRS, CDR2 YFSETQ.

Remarks on this clone: One end of the junction does not line up with germline, which may come from a read error. The J gene is TRBJ2-5, the V gene TRBV7-7; 7 bases line up with TRBD2. Germline CDR1 reads SSHAT; CDR2 reads FNYEAQ (reference sequence). This CDR3 comprises 16 residues. The CDR3 spells CASSAGAGLLQETQYF. CDR3 DNA sequence: TGTGCTAGCAGCGCAGGAGCGGGACTGCTCCAAGAGACCCAGTACTTC.

The J gene is TRBJ1-1, the V gene TRBV5-1, with a possible D match to TRBD1 (6 bases). The germline V gene has CDR1 SGHRS and CDR2 YFSETQ. With 0 bases removed from V and 5 bases from J, the gap between germline ends came to 14 bases. The CDR3 totals 15 residues. In DNA, the CDR3 is TGCGCCAGCAGCTTGGATCAGGGGTTGGATACTGAAGCTTTCTTT. As protein: CASSLDQGLDTEAFF.

CDR3 nucleotide sequence: TGTGCCAGCTCACAGGGGACTAACACTGAAGCTTTCTTT. It translates to CASSQGTNTEAFF. This sequence joins TRBV18 and TRBJ1-1; a possible D gene is TRBD1 (5 bases). Trimming removed 4 bases at V and 2 bases at J, with 8 bases between. The CDR3 loop spans 13 amino acids. Germline V gives CDR1 KGHSH, CDR2 LQKENI. The full variable domain, its missing parts supplied by reference TRBV18 and TRBJ1-1, is NAGVMQNPRHLVRRRGQEARLRCSPMKGHSHVYWYRQLPEEGLKFMVYLQKENIIDESGMPKERFSAEFPKEGPSILRIQQVVRGDSAAYFCASSQGTNTEAFFGQGTRLTVV.

This chain uses TRBV18 with TRBJ1-1; no reliable D call. The length of the CDR3 is 15 residues. V shed 0 bases and J shed 1 base, with 9 bases lying between them. CDR1 is KGHSH and CDR2 is LQKENI in the germline V gene. As DNA, the CDR3 is TGTGCCAGCTCACCACCGGTAGCCAGGAACACTGAAGCTTTCTTT. Its translation is CASSPPVARNTEAFF.

The J gene is TRBJ1-1, the V gene TRBV28; possible D gene TRBD1, 5 bases. The V end lost 7 bases, the J end lost 6 bases, and 12 bases lay between the germline ends. The CDR3 is 12 residues long. Germline V gene lookup returns CDR1 MDHEN and CDR2 SYDVKM. As DNA, the CDR3 is TGTGCCAGCATCGCGGGGCTTTCTGAAGCTTTCTTT. Its protein product is CASIAGLSEAFF.

The CDR3 spells CASQSGRVEKLFF. CDR3 coding DNA: TGTGCCAGCCAGTCTGGGCGGGTCGAAAAACTGTTTTTT. The genes are TRBV19 and TRBJ1-4; D is unclear. V lost 9 bases and J lost 8, with 16 bases in between. CDR1 LNHDA and CDR2 SQIVND come from the germline V gene (reference sequence). The CDR3 contains 13 residues.

The genes are TRBV5-1 and TRBJ2-1; perhaps TRBD2 as D (5 bases). The CDR3 sequence is 15 residues long. The germline V and J ends were trimmed by 3 bases and 8 bases, with 18 bases remaining between them. Looked up from germline, CDR1 is SGHRS and CDR2 is YFSETQ. Here the CDR3 reads CASSSTIPLVHEQFF. CDR3 in DNA: TGCGCCAGCAGCTCGACTATCCCCCTAGTCCATGAGCAGTTCTTC.

The genes are TRBV7-9 and TRBJ2-5; the match to TRBD2 covers 12 bases. Germline V gene data show CDR1 as SEHNR and CDR2 as FQNEAQ (reference sequence). Losses at the gene ends were 2 bases for V and 6 bases for J; bases not matched to a gene: 16. This CDR3 spans 19 amino acids. CDR3 DNA: TGTGCCAGCAGCTTATTGGGAAGGGGCTTGACTAGCGGGAGTCAGACCCAGTACTTC. Encoded protein: CASSLLGRGLTSGSQTQYF.

This chain joins TRBV25-1 and TRBJ1-4; D is uncertain. Germline V lookup: CDR1 MGHDK, CDR2 SYGVNS. V lost 2 bases and J 4 bases, leaving 8 bases between the germline ends. CDR3 length: 14 amino acids. DNA for the CDR3: TGTGCCAGCAGTGAAGAGTTGAATAATGAAAAACTGTTTTTT. Encoded protein: CASSEELNNEKLFF. The full variable domain, completed using reference TRBV25-1 and TRBJ1-4, is EADIYQTPRYLVIGTGKKITLECSQTMGHDKMYWYQQDPGMELHLIHYSYGVNSTEKGDLSSESTVSRIRTEHFPLTLESARPSHTSQYLCASSEELNNEKLFFGSGTQLSVL.

The rearrangement joins TRBV4-1 to TRBJ2-3, with 7 positions matching TRBD2. This CDR3 contains 15 residues. V lost 3 bases, J lost 7 bases, and 10 bases stayed unmatched. CDR1 is MGHRA, CDR2 YSYEKL, per germline. The CDR3 DNA is TGCGCCAGCAGCCATGGTGGGCTAGCGGCGAATACGCAGTATTTT. It yields the protein CASSHGGLAANTQYF.

This clone was found once. V gene TRBV29-1 combines with J gene TRBJ2-5, with no clear D. V lost 4 bases, J lost 3 bases, and 15 bases lay in between. This CDR3 is 14 amino acids long. In germline, CDR1 is SQVTM, CDR2 ANQGSEA. The CDR3 DNA sequence: TGCAGCGTTGGTATTACTTCGGGTAAAGAGACCCAGTACTTC. Its translation is CSVGITSGKETQYF.

V and J are TRBV15 and TRBJ2-7; 10 bases fit TRBD2. CDR3 length: 19 residues. V shed 1 base and J 2 bases; nucleotides not matched to a gene: 14. Germline CDR1 and CDR2: LNHNV and YYDKDF (reference sequence). CDR3 amino acids: CATSRAQSSGRARAYEQYF. The CDR3 DNA is TGTGCCACCAGCAGAGCCCAATCCAGCGGGAGGGCCAGAGCCTACGAGCAGTACTTC. The full variable domain, completed using reference TRBV15 and TRBJ2-7, is DAMVIQNPRYQVTQFGKPVTLSCSQTLNHNVMYWYQQKSSQAPKLLFHYYDKDFNNEADTPDNFQSRRPNTSFCFLDIRSPGLGDTAMYLCATSRAQSSGRARAYEQYFGPGTRLTVT.

The rearrangement joins TRBV12-5 to TRBJ2-1; D call uncertain. This CDR3 spans 17 amino acids. The V end was cut by 0 bases, the J end by 3 bases, with 15 bases between. Germline assignment: CDR1 LGHNT and CDR2 FRNRAP. The DNA of the CDR3 is TGTGCTAGTGGTTTGGTACTAAGTCGAAACAACTACAATGAGCAGTTCTTC. The encoded protein is CASGLVLSRNNYNEQFF.